This passage covers 23 T cell receptor beta chains from one sample sequenced in a study of cytomegalovirus exposure and HLA in healthy donors. The PCR had 60 Vbeta and 13 Jbeta primers. This table comes from immunoSEQ multiplex PCR, and its TCRdb copy is limited to in-frame clones, with some not included. The data show about 160,000 clones, with roughly 80% seen just once and around 6.7% held by the top ten. The sequencing sample was made of PBMCs. Receptors were obtained from a woman in her twenties or thirties in good health and CMV-seropositive.

This sequence joins TRBV6-5 and TRBJ1-1, with D perhaps matching TRBD1 (6 bases). The CDR3 covers 15 residues. Trimming removed 2 bases at V and 5 bases at J, with 15 bases between. Per germline, CDR1 MNHEY and CDR2 SVGAGI. The CDR3 is CASSYGGGGRTEAFF. CDR3 nucleotide sequence: TGTGCCAGCAGTTACGGGGGGGGCGGACGGACTGAAGCTTTCTTT.

The genes are TRBV27 and TRBJ1-1; D ambiguous. Germline V gives CDR1 MNHEY, CDR2 SMNVEV (reference sequence). Between the trimmed V and J ends, which lost 8 bases and 0 bases, there was a span of 10 bases. CDR3 length equals 13 residues. DNA for the CDR3: TGTGCCAGCGGTCGCCACATGAACACTGAAGCTTTCTTT. Protein sequence: CASGRHMNTEAFF.

This chain joins TRBV10-3 and TRBJ2-7, with D possibly TRBD2 on 6 matching bases. V lost 0 bases and J lost 2, with 11 bases in between. The CDR3 spans 15 residues. Germline V gene sequence: CDR1 ENHRY, CDR2 SYGVKD. The DNA for the CDR3 is TGTGCCATCAGTGAGTCGATCGGGAGTCCCTACGAGCAGTACTTC. It encodes CAISESIGSPYEQYF.

The CDR3 DNA sequence: TGTGCCAGCAGTATCACCGGGACATGGTACACTGAAGCTTTCTTT. This gives the protein CASSITGTWYTEAFF. The rearrangement uses TRBV27 and TRBJ1-1; maybe TRBD1 (6 bases). V shed 5 bases and J shed 3 bases, with 16 bases lying between them. The CDR3 is 15 amino acids. CDR1 is MNHEY, CDR2 SMNVEV, per germline (reference sequence).

This clone has only a few counts. This chain joins TRBV6-5 and TRBJ1-1; no clear D. This CDR3 spans 16 amino acids. Germline CDR1 is MNHEY and CDR2 is SVGAGI. V dropped 4 bases and J dropped 4 bases, with 19 bases sitting between them. The CDR3 region is CASSFQTDNAGTEAFF. Here the CDR3 DNA reads TGTGCCAGCAGTTTCCAAACCGACAATGCTGGCACTGAAGCTTTCTTT.

The chain employs TRBV5-6 and TRBJ1-2; the D gene is possibly TRBD1 (6 bases). Between the trimmed V and J ends, which lost 4 bases and 3 bases, there was a span of 19 bases. The germline gives CDR1 SGHDT, CDR2 YYEEEE. This CDR3 is built from 16 residues. Here the CDR3 DNA reads TGTGCCAGCAGCCAAATCCCCCGGGACACGGACTATGGCTACACCTTC. Translated, it gives CASSQIPRDTDYGYTF.

The chain joins TRBV5-1 to TRBJ2-2; D gene unclear. The V and J ends lost 5 bases and 2 bases respectively, with 13 bases between them. Germline CDR1 reads SGHRS; CDR2 reads YFSETQ. The length of the CDR3 is 15 residues. The CDR3 reads CASSAERPNTGELFF. The DNA for the CDR3 is TGCGCCAGCAGTGCAGAACGCCCCAACACCGGGGAGCTGTTTTTT.

CDR3 DNA sequence: TGCGCCAGCAGCTCACTCCCGAGCACCGGGGAGCTGTTTTTT. This gives the protein CASSSLPSTGELFF. The chain combines TRBV4-3 with TRBJ2-2, with no clear D. The V and J ends lost 5 bases and 4 bases respectively, with 11 bases between them. The CDR3 has 14 amino acids. CDR1 and CDR2 from the germline V gene are LGHNA and YSLEER.

V gene TRBV5-6 combines with J gene TRBJ1-4; tentative D call: TRBD1 (6 bases). Germline V lookup: CDR1 SGHDT, CDR2 YYEEEE. The CDR3 length is 15 residues. Between the trimmed V and J ends, which lost 4 bases and 7 bases, there was a span of 17 bases. CDR3 coding DNA: TGTGCCAGCAGCATACTAGGGGGTAAAGGTGAAAAACTGTTTTTT. Amino acids: CASSILGGKGEKLFF.

This clone has only a few counts. The rearrangement uses TRBV4-1 and TRBJ1-2; the D is unclear. V was shortened by 0 bases and J by 0 bases, with 8 bases between the two germline ends. The CDR3 has 15 residues. Looked up from germline, CDR1 is MGHRA and CDR2 is YSYEKL. The CDR3 loop is CASSQDARPNYGYTF. CDR3 coding DNA: TGCGCCAGCAGCCAAGATGCCAGGCCTAACTATGGCTACACCTTC.

The chain joins TRBV5-1 to TRBJ2-6; 11 bases fit TRBD2. This CDR3 is 21 amino acids long. The V gene's germline CDR1 is SGHRS and CDR2 YFSETQ. With 4 bases clipped from V and 0 bases from J, the junction kept 15 bases outside the gene matches. DNA for the CDR3: TGCGCCAGCAGCCGTGACGATCGACTAGCGGGGACGTTCTCTGGGGCCAACGTCCTGACTTTC. This translates into CASSRDDRLAGTFSGANVLTF. Together with reference TRBV5-1 and TRBJ2-6, the CDR3 gives the full variable domain: KAGVTQTPRYLIKTRGQQVTLSCSPISGHRSVSWYQQTPGQGLQFLFEYFSETQRNKGNFPGRFSGRQFSNSRSEMNVSTLELGDSALYLCASSRDDRLAGTFSGANVLTFGAGSRLTVL.

The CDR3 spells CASSQGVEGGYTDTQYF. As DNA, the CDR3 is TGTGCCAGCAGCCAAGGGGTTGAAGGGGGCTACACAGATACGCAGTATTTT. The J gene is TRBJ2-3, the V gene TRBV4-2; 7 nucleotides match TRBD1. The CDR3 has 17 amino acids. Trimming at V came to 1 base and at J to 2 bases, leaving 9 bases not matched to a gene. Germline V gives CDR1 LGHNA, CDR2 YNFKEQ.

The CDR3 loop reads CASSQRNRVLYGYTF. CDR3 in DNA: TGCGCCAGCAGCCAGAGGAACAGGGTCCTCTATGGCTACACCTTC. This chain connects TRBV4-1 to TRBJ1-2; D is perhaps TRBD1 (6 bases). With 3 bases removed from V and 4 bases from J, the gap between germline ends came to 15 bases. This CDR3 has 15 residues. The germline gives CDR1 MGHRA, CDR2 YSYEKL.

The chain employs TRBV4-1 and TRBJ2-7; weak D call: TRBD1 (5 bases). The CDR3 is 15 residues long. Trimming took 0 bases from V and 2 from J, leaving 11 bases between them. The V gene's germline CDR1 is MGHRA and CDR2 YSYEKL. The CDR3 loop reads CASSQEQELPYEQYF. In DNA, the CDR3 is TGCGCCAGCAGCCAAGAACAGGAGCTTCCCTACGAGCAGTACTTC.

The chain couples TRBV4-1 to TRBJ2-5; D is possibly TRBD2 (6 bases). The germline CDR1 and CDR2 sequences are MGHRA and YSYEKL. The CDR3 is 16 amino acids. V was clipped by 1 base and J by 4 bases, with 16 bases between them. In DNA, the CDR3 is TGCGCCAGCAGCCAAGTACCTCGGTCGGGAGTAGAGACCCAGTACTTC. As protein: CASSQVPRSGVETQYF.

The chain recombines TRBV30 with TRBJ2-7, with D possibly matching TRBD1 (6 bases). V was cut by 4 bases and J by 0 bases, with 16 bases left in between. The CDR3 runs 15 residues. Germline values: CDR1 GTSNPN, CDR2 SVGIG (reference sequence). The CDR3 reads CAWTDPGQSSYEQYF. Here the CDR3 DNA reads TGTGCCTGGACAGACCCTGGACAGAGCTCCTACGAGCAGTACTTC. Using reference TRBV30 and TRBJ2-7 for the parts outside the CDR3, the full variable domain is SQTIHQWPATLVQPVGSPLSLECTVEGTSNPNLYWYRQAAGRGLQLLFYSVGIGQISSEVPQNLSASRPQDRQFILSSKKLLLSDSGFYLCAWTDPGQSSYEQYFGPGTRLTVT.

In its sample, this clone was seen once. V is TRBV5-1 and J is TRBJ2-5, with D maybe TRBD2 (7 bases). The V end was cut by 6 bases, the J end by 5 bases, with 17 bases between. This CDR3 comprises 14 residues. Per the germline V gene, CDR1 is SGHRS and CDR2 is YFSETQ. CDR3: CASNQGGAWETQYF. As DNA, the CDR3 is TGCGCCAGCAACCAAGGGGGGGCCTGGGAGACCCAGTACTTC.

The V and J genes are TRBV7-9 and TRBJ1-1, with a possible D match to TRBD1 (5 bases). V shed 6 bases and J shed 1 base, with 12 bases lying between them. The germline V gene encodes CDR1 SEHNR and CDR2 FQNEAQ (reference sequence). This CDR3 has 14 amino acids. The CDR3 loop is CASRGRGWNTEAFF. The CDR3 region has the DNA TGTGCCAGCAGGGGGAGGGGCTGGAACACTGAAGCTTTCTTT.

This clone was seen more than once but under ten times. The chain couples TRBV29-1 to TRBJ2-5, with D tentatively TRBD2 (5 bases). V was pared by 7 bases and J by 8 bases, with 5 bases between. Germline V gives CDR1 SQVTM, CDR2 ANQGSEA. This CDR3 comprises 8 residues. The DNA of the CDR3 is TGCAGCGCGGGAACCCAGTACTTC. It yields the protein CSAGTQYF.

This clone was counted a single time. The V call is TRBV5-1, the J call TRBJ1-1; TRBD1 matches at 7 bases. The CDR3 runs to 16 residues. The V and J ends lost 2 bases and 5 bases, in that order; junction bases with no gene match: 12. Germline V gene lookup returns CDR1 SGHRS and CDR2 YFSETQ. As DNA, the CDR3 is TGCGCCAGCAGCTTTAATTGGGAGGCACAGGGGACTGAAGCTTTCTTT. Encoded protein: CASSFNWEAQGTEAFF. Full variable domain (rest looked up from reference TRBV5-1 and TRBJ1-1): KAGVTQTPRYLIKTRGQQVTLSCSPISGHRSVSWYQQTPGQGLQFLFEYFSETQRNKGNFPGRFSGRQFSNSRSEMNVSTLELGDSALYLCASSFNWEAQGTEAFFGQGTRLTVV.

The chain joins TRBV9 to TRBJ1-2; D possibly corresponds to TRBD1 (5 bases). The V end lost 3 bases, the J end lost 2 bases, and 8 bases lay between the germline ends. Looked up from germline, CDR1 is SGDLS and CDR2 is YYNGEE. The CDR3 spans 13 residues. The CDR3 loop reads CASSETVNYGYTF. For the CDR3, the DNA is TGTGCCAGCAGCGAGACAGTAAACTATGGCTACACCTTC.

The chain has TRBV4-3 and TRBJ2-5; 8 bases align to TRBD2. With V trimmed by 0 bases and J by 5 bases, 11 bases remained unmatched. CDR3 length equals 17 residues. Germline assignment: CDR1 LGHNA and CDR2 YSLEER. The CDR3 DNA reads TGCGCCAGCAGCCAAGAAACCGGGGGGGTACTCGGGGAGACCCAGTACTTC. This encodes CASSQETGGVLGETQYF.

This chain uses TRBV28 with TRBJ1-3; 7 bases are a match to TRBD1. Germline CDR1 and CDR2: MDHEN and SYDVKM. This CDR3 region has 14 residues. J was trimmed by 5 bases and V by 5 bases; bases with no gene match: 6. The CDR3 reads CASSPDRARNTIYF. DNA of the CDR3: TGTGCCAGCAGTCCCGACAGGGCACGAAACACCATATATTTT.